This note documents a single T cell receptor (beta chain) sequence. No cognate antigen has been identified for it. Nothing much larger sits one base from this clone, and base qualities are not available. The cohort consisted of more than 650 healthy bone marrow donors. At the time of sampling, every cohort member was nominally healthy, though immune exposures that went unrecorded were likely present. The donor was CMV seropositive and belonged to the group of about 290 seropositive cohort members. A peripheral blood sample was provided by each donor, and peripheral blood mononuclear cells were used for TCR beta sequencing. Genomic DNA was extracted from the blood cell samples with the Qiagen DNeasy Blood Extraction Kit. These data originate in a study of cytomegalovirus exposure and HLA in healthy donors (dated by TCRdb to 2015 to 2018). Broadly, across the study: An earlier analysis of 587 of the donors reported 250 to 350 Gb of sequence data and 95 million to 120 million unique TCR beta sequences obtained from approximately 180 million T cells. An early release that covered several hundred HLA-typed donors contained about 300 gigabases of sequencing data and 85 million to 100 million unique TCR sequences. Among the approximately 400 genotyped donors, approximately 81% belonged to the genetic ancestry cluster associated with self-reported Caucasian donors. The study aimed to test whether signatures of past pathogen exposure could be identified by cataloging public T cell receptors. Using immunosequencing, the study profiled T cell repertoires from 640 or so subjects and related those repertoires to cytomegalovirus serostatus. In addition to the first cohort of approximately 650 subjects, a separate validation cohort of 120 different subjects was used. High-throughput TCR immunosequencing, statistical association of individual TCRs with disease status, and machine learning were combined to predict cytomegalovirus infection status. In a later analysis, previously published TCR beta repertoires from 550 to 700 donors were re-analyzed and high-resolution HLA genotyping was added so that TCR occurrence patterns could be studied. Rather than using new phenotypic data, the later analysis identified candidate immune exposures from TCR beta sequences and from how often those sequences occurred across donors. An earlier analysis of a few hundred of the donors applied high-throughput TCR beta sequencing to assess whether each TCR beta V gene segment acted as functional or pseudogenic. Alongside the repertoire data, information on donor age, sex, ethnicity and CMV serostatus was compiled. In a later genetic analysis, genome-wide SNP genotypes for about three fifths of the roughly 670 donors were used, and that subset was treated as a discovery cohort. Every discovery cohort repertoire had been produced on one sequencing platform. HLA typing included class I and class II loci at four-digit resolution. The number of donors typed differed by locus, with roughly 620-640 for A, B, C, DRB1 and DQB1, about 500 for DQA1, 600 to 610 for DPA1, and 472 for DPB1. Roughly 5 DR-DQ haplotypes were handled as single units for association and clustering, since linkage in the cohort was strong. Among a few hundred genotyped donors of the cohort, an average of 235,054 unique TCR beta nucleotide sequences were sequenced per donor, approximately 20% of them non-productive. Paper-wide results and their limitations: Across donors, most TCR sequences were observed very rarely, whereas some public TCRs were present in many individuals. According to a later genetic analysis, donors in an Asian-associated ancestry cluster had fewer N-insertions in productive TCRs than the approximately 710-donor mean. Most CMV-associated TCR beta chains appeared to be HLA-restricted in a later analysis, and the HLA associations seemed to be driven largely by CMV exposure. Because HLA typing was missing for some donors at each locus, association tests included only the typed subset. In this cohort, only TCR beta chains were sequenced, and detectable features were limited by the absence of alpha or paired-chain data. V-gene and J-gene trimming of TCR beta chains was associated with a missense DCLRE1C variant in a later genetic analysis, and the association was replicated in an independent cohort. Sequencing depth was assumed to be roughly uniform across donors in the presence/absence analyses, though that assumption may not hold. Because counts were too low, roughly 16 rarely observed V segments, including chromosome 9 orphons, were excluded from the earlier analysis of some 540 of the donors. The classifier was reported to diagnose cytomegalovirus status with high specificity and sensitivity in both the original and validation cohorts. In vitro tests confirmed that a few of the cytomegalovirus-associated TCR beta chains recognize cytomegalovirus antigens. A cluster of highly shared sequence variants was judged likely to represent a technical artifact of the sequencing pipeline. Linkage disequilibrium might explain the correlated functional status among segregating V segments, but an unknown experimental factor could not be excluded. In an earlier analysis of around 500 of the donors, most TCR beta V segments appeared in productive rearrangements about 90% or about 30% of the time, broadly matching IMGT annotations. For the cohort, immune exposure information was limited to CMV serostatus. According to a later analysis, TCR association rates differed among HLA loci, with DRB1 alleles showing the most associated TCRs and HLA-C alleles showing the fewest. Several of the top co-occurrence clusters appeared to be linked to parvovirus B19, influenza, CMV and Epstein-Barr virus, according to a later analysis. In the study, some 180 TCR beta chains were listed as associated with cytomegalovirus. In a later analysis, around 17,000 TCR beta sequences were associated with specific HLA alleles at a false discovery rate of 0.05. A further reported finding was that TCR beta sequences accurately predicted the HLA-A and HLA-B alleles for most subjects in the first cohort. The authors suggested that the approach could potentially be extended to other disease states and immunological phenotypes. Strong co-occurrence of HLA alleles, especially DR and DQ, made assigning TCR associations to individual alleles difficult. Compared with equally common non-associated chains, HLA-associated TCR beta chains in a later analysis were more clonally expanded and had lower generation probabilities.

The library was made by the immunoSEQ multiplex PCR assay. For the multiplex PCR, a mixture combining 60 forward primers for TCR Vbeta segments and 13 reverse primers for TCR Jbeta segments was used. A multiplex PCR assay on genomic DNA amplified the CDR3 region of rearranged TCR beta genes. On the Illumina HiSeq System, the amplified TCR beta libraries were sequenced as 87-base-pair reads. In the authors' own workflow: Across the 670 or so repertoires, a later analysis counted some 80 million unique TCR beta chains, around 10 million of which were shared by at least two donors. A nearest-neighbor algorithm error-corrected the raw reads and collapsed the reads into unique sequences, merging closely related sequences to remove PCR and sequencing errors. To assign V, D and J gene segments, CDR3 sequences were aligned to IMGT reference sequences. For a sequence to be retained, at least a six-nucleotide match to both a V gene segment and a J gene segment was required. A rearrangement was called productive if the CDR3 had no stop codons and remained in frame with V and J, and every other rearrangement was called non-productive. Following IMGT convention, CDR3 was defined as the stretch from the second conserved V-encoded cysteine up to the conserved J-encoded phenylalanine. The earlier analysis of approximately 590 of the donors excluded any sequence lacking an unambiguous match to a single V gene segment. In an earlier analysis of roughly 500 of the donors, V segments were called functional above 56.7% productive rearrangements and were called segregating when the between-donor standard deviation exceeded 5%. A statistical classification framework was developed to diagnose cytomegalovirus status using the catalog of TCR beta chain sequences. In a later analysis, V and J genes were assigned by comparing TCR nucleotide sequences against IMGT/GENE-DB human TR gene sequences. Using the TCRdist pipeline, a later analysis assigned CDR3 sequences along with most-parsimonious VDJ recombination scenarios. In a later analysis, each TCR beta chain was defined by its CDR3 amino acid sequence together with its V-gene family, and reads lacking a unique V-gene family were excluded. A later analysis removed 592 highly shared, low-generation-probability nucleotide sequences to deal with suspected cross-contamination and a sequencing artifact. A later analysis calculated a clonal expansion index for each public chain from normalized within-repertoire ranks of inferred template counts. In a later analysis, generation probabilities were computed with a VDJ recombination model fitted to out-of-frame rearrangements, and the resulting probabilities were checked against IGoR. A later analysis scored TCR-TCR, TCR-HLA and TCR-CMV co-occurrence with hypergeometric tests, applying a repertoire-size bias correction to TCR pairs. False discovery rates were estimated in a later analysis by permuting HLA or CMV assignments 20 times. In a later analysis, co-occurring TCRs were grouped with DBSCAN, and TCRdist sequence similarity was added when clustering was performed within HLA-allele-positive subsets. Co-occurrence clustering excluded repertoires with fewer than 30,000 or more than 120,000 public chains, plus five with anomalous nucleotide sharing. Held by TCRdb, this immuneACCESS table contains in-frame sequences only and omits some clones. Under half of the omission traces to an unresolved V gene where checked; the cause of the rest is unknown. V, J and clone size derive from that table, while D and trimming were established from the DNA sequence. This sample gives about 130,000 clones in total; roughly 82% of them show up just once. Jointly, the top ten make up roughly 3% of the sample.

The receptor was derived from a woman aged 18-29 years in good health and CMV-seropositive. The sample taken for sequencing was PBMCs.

Read as DNA, the sequence is TGTGCCGCGGAGTCCCGGGACAGATCCTACGAGCAGTACTTC. The translation is CAAESRDRSYEQYF. The chain joins TRBV28 to TRBJ2-7, with 7 bases in between that match TRBD1. Taken from the germline V gene, the CDR1 and CDR2 loops are MDHEN and SYDVKM. V trim: 11 bases; J trim: 1 base; unmatched bases: 11. From cysteine to phenylalanine, the CDR3 is 14 amino acids long. The read is trimmed to its CDR3 DNA, 42 bases read in frame from base 1.